This is a list of T cell receptor beta chains from one sample in a study of OX40 agonist ivuxolimab in advanced cancers. Method: immunoSEQ multiplex PCR; TCRdb's copy keeps in-frame clones and lacks some. The sample carries roughly 48,000 clones, approximately 88% recorded once. Material: CD4+ or CD8+ T cells sorted from blood, obtained in a trial of the OX40 agonist ivuxolimab. Every receptor here comes from an adult with an advanced solid tumor such as melanoma, head and neck, liver or kidney cancer. The CDR3 runs from the conserved cysteine through the conserved F or W. Fields, in order: J gene, V gene, D gene, clone size, CDR3 DNA, CDR3 protein. The D gene is left open where the match is weak. Where a row states a size, it is once, few, many or the class of an expanded clone; other rows omit it.

TRBJ2-1	TRBV4-1	TRBD2	.	TGCGCCAGCAGCCAGACTAGCGGGAGGCACAATGAGCAGTTCTTC	CASSQTSGRHNEQFF
TRBJ2-2	TRBV4-3	TRBD2	.	TGCGCCAGCAGCCAAGGGGCGACGGGCGGGGGCGGGGAGCTGTTTTTT	CASSQGATGGGGELFF
TRBJ2-1	TRBV2	.	once	TGTGCCAGCAAAGGTAACAGGGAAAGCCCCCAGTTCTTC	CASKGNRESPQFF
TRBJ1-3	TRBV5-1	TRBD1	.	TGCGCCAGCAGCTTGGTTGCAGGGGGAACCTTCTCTGGAAACACCATATATTTT	CASSLVAGGTFSGNTIYF
TRBJ2-3	TRBV6-9	.	once	TGTGCCAGCAGTTCCCCGGGGACAGATACGCAGTATTTT	CASSSPGTDTQYF
TRBJ2-7	TRBV11-2	TRBD1	once	TGTGCCAGCAGCTTACAAGGGACAGGGGGAAGCTCCTACGAGCAGTACTTC	CASSLQGTGGSSYEQYF
TRBJ1-6	TRBV15	.	.	TGTGCCACCAGCAGAGATGGTCTGAGCTCCTATAATTCACCCCTCCACTTT	CATSRDGLSSYNSPLHF
TRBJ1-6	TRBV5-6	TRBD1	.	TGTGCCAGCAGCTTACAGGGGTTTCAGAATTCACCCCTCCACTTT	CASSLQGFQNSPLHF
TRBJ2-3	TRBV6-6	TRBD1	.	TGTGCCAGCAGTTTTGACAGGGCCCCAGATACGCAGTATTTT	CASSFDRAPDTQYF
TRBJ2-1	TRBV5-5	.	.	TGTGCCAGCAGTCTCGGCGGGATTCCCTTAAATGAGCAGTTCTTC	CASSLGGIPLNEQFF
TRBJ2-1	TRBV7-2	TRBD2	.	TGTGCCAGCAGCTGGAGCGGGACCGAGCAGTTCTTC	CASSWSGTEQFF
TRBJ2-1	TRBV5-1	TRBD2	.	TGCGCCAGCGCCCGAGATAGCGGGGGGGCCTTGAGCTCCTACAATGAGCAGTTCTTC	CASARDSGGALSSYNEQFF
TRBJ1-5	TRBV6-1	.	.	TGTGCCAGCAGTGAGGGGGCCTACAATCAGCCCCAGCATTTT	CASSEGAYNQPQHF
TRBJ2-5	TRBV2	.	once	TGTGCCAGCAGCTACAGGGGAGGCCGAGAGACCCAGTACTTC	CASSYRGGRETQYF
TRBJ2-7	TRBV7-2	TRBD2	.	TGTGCCAGCAGCTTAGACAGGGCTAGCGGGAGGAGAGGGGAGCAGTACTTC	CASSLDRASGRRGEQYF
TRBJ1-1	TRBV5-1	.	.	TGCGCCAGCAGCTTTAGTTGGGGGGGAAATGATGAAGCTTTCTTT	CASSFSWGGNDEAFF
TRBJ2-2	TRBV6-4	.	.	TGTGCCAGCAGACCTGGGACGAACACCGGGGAGCTGTTTTTT	CASRPGTNTGELFF
TRBJ2-3	TRBV2	TRBD1	once	TGTGCCAGCAGTGAACTCACAGGGGAGCCAGATACGCAGTATTTT	CASSELTGEPDTQYF
TRBJ2-1	TRBV29-1	.	.	TGCAGCGTTGCCCCATGGAAACAGAGCTCCTACAATGAGCAGTTCTTC	CSVAPWKQSSYNEQFF
TRBJ1-2	TRBV5-1	.	.	TGCGCCAGCAGCTTGGATCAGGACCGCTATGGCTACACCTTC	CASSLDQDRYGYTF
TRBJ1-5	TRBV18	.	.	TGTGCCAGCTCCCCGGGGGCCGGGCAGCCCCAGCATTTT	CASSPGAGQPQHF
TRBJ2-2	TRBV2	TRBD2	.	TGTGCCAGCAGGCACGAAGGACTAGGAACTACCGGGGAGCTGTTTTTT	CASRHEGLGTTGELFF
TRBJ1-1	TRBV7-9	.	.	TGTGCCAGCAGCGCCTTACAGGGGAACACTGAAGCTTTCTTT	CASSALQGNTEAFF
TRBJ1-1	TRBV6-6	.	.	TGTGCCAGCAGCGCAGGTTTCACTGAAGCTTTCTTT	CASSAGFTEAFF
TRBJ1-6	TRBV9	.	once	TGTGCCAGCAGCGTAGGAGGTTCAAGAGGGAATTCACCCCTCCACTTT	CASSVGGSRGNSPLHF
TRBJ2-1	TRBV6-5	.	.	TGTGCCAGCAGAAGACCTTCGGGATACAATGAGCAGTTCTTC	CASRRPSGYNEQFF
TRBJ2-4	TRBV4-2	.	few	TGTGCCAGCAGCCAAGGGGAAGGGACTGGCCTATTAGCCAAAAACATTCAGTACTTC	CASSQGEGTGLLAKNIQYF
TRBJ1-4	TRBV19	.	.	TGTGCCAGTATGGGGGACGCAACTAATGAAAAACTGTTTTTT	CASMGDATNEKLFF
TRBJ1-1	TRBV25-1	.	.	TGTGCCAGCAGTGATCTGAACACTGAAGCTTTCTTT	CASSDLNTEAFF
TRBJ2-5	TRBV10-3	TRBD2	.	TGTGCCATCAGTGACGGGCAGGGCGGGGGGACCCAGTACTTC	CAISDGQGGGTQYF
TRBJ2-4	TRBV7-2	.	.	TGTGCCAGCAGCTTTGATAGGAGGGGGGGGAATGAGGCCATTCAGTACTTC	CASSFDRRGGNEAIQYF
TRBJ1-3	TRBV28	.	.	TGTGCCAGCAGTATCCGGGACGTAGGAAACACCATATATTTT	CASSIRDVGNTIYF
TRBJ2-5	TRBV18	.	once	TGTGCCAGCTCACCACGCACAGGGAATAAAGAGACCCAGTACTTC	CASSPRTGNKETQYF
TRBJ1-2	TRBV5-1	.	.	TGCGCCAGCAGGTATGACAGTAACTATGGCTACACCTTC	CASRYDSNYGYTF
TRBJ2-7	TRBV5-1	TRBD2	.	TGCGCCAGCAGCTCGGGACTAGGGGAGTCCTACGAGCAGTACTTC	CASSSGLGESYEQYF
TRBJ1-2	TRBV30	.	.	TGTGCCTGGAGTTCAGGCACGGGAGGCTACACCTTC	CAWSSGTGGYTF
TRBJ2-7	TRBV18	.	.	TGTGCCAGCTCACCATTGAGGGACGAGCAGTACTTC	CASSPLRDEQYF
TRBJ2-5	TRBV5-1	.	.	TGCGCCAGCTCCCTTCCAGAGGGCCGCGAGACCCAGTACTTC	CASSLPEGRETQYF
TRBJ1-1	TRBV7-2	.	.	TGTGCCAGCAGCTCCGGGGTCGGGACCCTCCCTACTGAAGCTTTCTTT	CASSSGVGTLPTEAFF
TRBJ2-3	TRBV7-8	TRBD1	.	TGTGCCAGCAGCTTAGCTGGACAGGGGGCTGGAGATACGCAGTATTTT	CASSLAGQGAGDTQYF
TRBJ2-5	TRBV30	TRBD1	.	TGTGCCTGGAAGACAGGGGGTGGGGAGACCCAGTACTTC	CAWKTGGGETQYF
TRBJ2-5	TRBV30	.	once	TGTGCCTGGGGGACCGGGCAAGAGACCCAGTACTTC	CAWGTGQETQYF
TRBJ2-4	TRBV7-8	.	.	TGTGCCAGCAGCCCAAGTGCGTCAGCCAAAAACATTCAGTACTTC	CASSPSASAKNIQYF
TRBJ1-3	TRBV4-1	TRBD1	.	TGCGCCAGCAGCCTGTTGACAGGGGCTGGAAACACCATATATTTT	CASSLLTGAGNTIYF
TRBJ2-7	TRBV29-1	.	.	TGCAGCGTTGTGGGCTACGAGCAGTACTTC	CSVVGYEQYF
TRBJ2-2	TRBV5-4	.	.	TGTGCCAGCAGCTTGGGTGGTCAGAGGGGCACCGGGGAGCTGTTTTTT	CASSLGGQRGTGELFF
TRBJ2-1	TRBV6-6	.	once	TGTGCCAGCAGTTACTCGAAAACCGAGCAGTTCTTC	CASSYSKTEQFF
TRBJ2-3	TRBV2	.	.	TGTGCCAGCAGTGCTAACCCAGATACGCAGTATTTT	CASSANPDTQYF
TRBJ2-7	TRBV6-5	.	.	TGTGCCAGCAGTACACGGACAGCCTACGAGCAGTACTTC	CASSTRTAYEQYF
TRBJ1-6	TRBV5-4	.	.	TGTGCCAGCAGCTTAGACGCCGGGGCCCTCCACTTT	CASSLDAGALHF
TRBJ2-7	TRBV30	TRBD1	few	TGTGCCGGGAGCTCAGACAGGGTCGGGGTCGAGCAGTACTTC	CAGSSDRVGVEQYF